This T cell receptor (beta chain) comes out of a study of blood T cell repertoires in COVID-19. V lost 5 bases, J lost 2 bases, and 18 bases stayed unmatched. Germline CDR1 SGHRS, CDR2 YFSETQ. CDR3 length equals 18 residues. This table comes from immunoSEQ multiplex PCR, and its TCRdb copy is limited to in-frame clones, with some not included. The sample lists over 200,000 clones, roughly 89% occurring once. For recovered donors of Cohort 3, there were two negative PCRs, clearance, or symptom resolution. The sequencing sample was made of PBMCs or T cells enriched from blood (not recorded which). This TCR was recovered from a man in his forties who had recovered from COVID-19. V is TRBV5-1 and J is TRBJ1-2, with 7 bases aligning to TRBD1. DNA for the CDR3: TGCGCCAGCAGTTTACGGGACAGAACCACTCTACGGAACTATGGCTACACCTTC. Translating gives CASSLRDRTTLRNYGYTF.